The 19 T cell receptor beta chains below come from one sample, sequenced in a study of technical replicates of blood from a few donors. TCRdb's table, derived via immunoSEQ multiplex PCR, lists solely in-frame clones and lacks some. The sample has around 93,000 clones; 95% are singletons. Sequencing was carried out using T cells isolated from PBMCs. These receptors were taken from a human donor in good health.

A single count supports this clone. This chain connects TRBV5-5 to TRBJ2-7; TRBD2 might be the D (5 bases). V gave up 4 bases and J gave up 3 bases, with 11 bases separating them. CDR1 is SGHKS and CDR2 is YYEKEE in the germline V gene (reference sequence). The CDR3 runs 13 residues. The CDR3 is CASSDYLGYEQYF. Written as DNA, the CDR3 is TGTGCCAGCAGCGACTACCTCGGCTACGAGCAGTACTTC.

The gene calls are TRBV11-3 and TRBJ2-3; 8 bases are a match to TRBD1. The CDR3 runs to 15 residues. Germline CDR1 and CDR2: SGHNT and YENEEA. Trimming took 1 base from V and 4 from J; bases not matched to a gene: 4. This CDR3 reads CASSLAQGEPDTQYF. The CDR3 DNA follows: TGTGCCAGCAGCTTAGCACAGGGGGAGCCAGATACGCAGTATTTT.

The chain combines TRBV7-8 with TRBJ2-7, with 9 positions matching TRBD2. Germline CDR1 reads SGHVS; CDR2 reads FQNEAQ. V dropped 3 bases and J dropped 5; count of bases not matched to a gene: 5. This CDR3 contains 14 residues. As DNA, the CDR3 is TGTGCCAGCAGCTTGGCGGGAGGGCCTCACGAGCAGTACTTC. It translates to CASSLAGGPHEQYF.

The rearrangement links TRBV5-6 to TRBJ2-7; 10 nucleotides match TRBD1. This CDR3 has 16 amino acids. The V gene end was trimmed by 4 bases and the J gene end by 5 bases; junction bases not matched to a gene: 12. The germline V gene encodes CDR1 SGHDT and CDR2 YYEEEE. The DNA of the CDR3 is TGTGCCAGCAGCGCGGAGCCGGGACAGGGGAGCGACGAGCAGTACTTC. Translation: CASSAEPGQGSDEQYF.

The gene calls are TRBV5-8 and TRBJ1-1; D is perhaps TRBD1 (6 bases). Trimming removed 3 bases at V and 2 bases at J, with 23 bases between. Germline V lookup: CDR1 SGHTS, CDR2 YDEGEE. The CDR3 sequence is 18 residues long. This CDR3 reads CASSSRVFNPGHNTEAFF. CDR3 DNA sequence: TGTGCCAGCAGCTCCCGGGTTTTTAATCCGGGACACAACACTGAAGCTTTCTTT.

V and J are TRBV4-2 and TRBJ1-5, with TRBD1 matching over 8 bases. This CDR3 spans 15 amino acids. J lost 5 bases, V lost 4 bases, and 7 bases had no gene match. Germline values: CDR1 LGHNA, CDR2 YNFKEQ. The CDR3 region has the DNA TGTGCCAGCAGCCCTAGGACAGGGAAGGATCAGCCCCAGCATTTT. Protein product: CASSPRTGKDQPQHF.

The V and J genes are TRBV19 and TRBJ2-1; D remains ambiguous. Germline V gene data show CDR1 as LNHDA and CDR2 as SQIVND (reference sequence). The ends were cut back, 8 bases at V and 0 bases at J, with 14 bases in the middle. The CDR3 has 15 residues. The CDR3 sequence: CASSLETTSYNEQFF. CDR3 nucleotides: TGTGCCAGTTCTCTAGAGACGACCTCCTACAATGAGCAGTTCTTC.

The chain couples TRBV6-5 to TRBJ1-2; TRBD1 matches 8 bases. V was pared by 3 bases and J by 4 bases, with 10 bases of the junction left unmatched. Germline CDR1 and CDR2: MNHEY and SVGAGI. The CDR3 extends over 16 amino acids. The CDR3 loop is CASSYGETGESYGYTF. CDR3 DNA: TGTGCCAGCAGTTATGGGGAGACAGGGGAGTCCTATGGCTACACCTTC.

The J gene is TRBJ1-3, the V gene TRBV2; D may be TRBD1 (6 bases). CDR3 length: 14 amino acids. V was shortened by 7 bases and J by 0 bases, with 10 bases between the two germline ends. Germline V gene sequence: CDR1 SNHLY, CDR2 FYNNEI. In DNA form, the CDR3 reads TGTGCCAGCACCAGGGACATCTCTGGAAACACCATATATTTT. Protein: CASTRDISGNTIYF.

This chain joins TRBV5-1 and TRBJ2-1; perhaps TRBD2 as D (6 bases). CDR1 is SGHRS and CDR2 is YFSETQ in the germline V gene. The V and J ends lost 8 bases and 4 bases respectively, with 16 bases between them. The CDR3 covers 14 residues. CDR3 residues: CASGPGLQYNEQFF. DNA for the CDR3: TGCGCCAGTGGTCCGGGACTTCAATACAATGAGCAGTTCTTC.

V is TRBV6-1 and J is TRBJ1-1; D possibly corresponds to TRBD1 (5 bases). The CDR3 runs to 14 residues. Germline V gene sequence: CDR1 MNHNS, CDR2 SASEGT. Trimming took 5 bases from V and 3 from J, leaving 13 bases between them. The chain's CDR3 is CASSKQGRDTEAFF. The CDR3 DNA is TGTGCCAGCAGTAAGCAGGGTCGTGACACTGAAGCTTTCTTT.

The chain employs TRBV9 and TRBJ2-3; D is perhaps TRBD2 (6 bases). Trimming took 4 bases from V and 4 from J, leaving 19 bases between them. The CDR3 loop spans 16 amino acids. Germline CDR1 is SGDLS and CDR2 is YYNGEE. The CDR3 region has the DNA TGTGCCAGCAGCCCTCATTTACGGGAGAGTGCAGATACGCAGTATTTT. The encoded protein is CASSPHLRESADTQYF. The whole variable domain, filled in from reference TRBV9 and TRBJ2-3, reads DSGVTQTPKHLITATGQRVTLRCSPRSGDLSVYWYQQSLDQGLQFLIQYYNGEERAKGNILERFSAQQFPDLHSELNLSSLELGDSALYFCASSPHLRESADTQYFGPGTRLTVL.

The CDR3 spells CASSFTVFETQYF. CDR3 nucleotides: TGTGCCAGCAGTTTTACGGTGTTTGAGACCCAGTACTTC. The V and J genes are TRBV27 and TRBJ2-5; no reliable D call. The CDR3 contains 13 residues. V was pared by 3 bases and J by 5 bases, with 10 bases between. Germline CDR1 MNHEY, CDR2 SMNVEV (reference sequence).

The chain links TRBV5-1 to TRBJ2-2; no reliable D call. Between the trimmed V and J ends, which lost 2 bases and 0 bases, there was a span of 5 bases. The CDR3 has 14 amino acids. CDR1 and CDR2 (germline): SGHRS, YFSETQ. CDR3: CASSLTTNTGELFF. The DNA for the CDR3 is TGCGCCAGCAGCTTAACAACGAACACCGGGGAGCTGTTTTTT. The full variable domain, completed using reference TRBV5-1 and TRBJ2-2, is KAGVTQTPRYLIKTRGQQVTLSCSPISGHRSVSWYQQTPGQGLQFLFEYFSETQRNKGNFPGRFSGRQFSNSRSEMNVSTLELGDSALYLCASSLTTNTGELFFGEGSRLTVL.

The chain uses TRBV25-1 and TRBJ1-1; 8 bases fit TRBD1. Germline V gene sequence: CDR1 MGHDK, CDR2 SYGVNS. Trimming removed 6 bases from V and 3 bases from J; junction bases left unmatched: 6. There are 14 residues in the CDR3. Here the CDR3 reads CASRKTGVDTEAFF. The CDR3 DNA is TGTGCCAGCAGGAAGACAGGGGTCGACACTGAAGCTTTCTTT.

J is TRBJ1-4 and V is TRBV30, with D perhaps matching TRBD1 (5 bases). There are 14 residues in the CDR3. Trimming left V 6 bases short and J 7 bases short, with 18 bases between. Per the germline V gene, CDR1 is GTSNPN and CDR2 is SVGIG (reference sequence). The CDR3 DNA is TGTGCCTGTAGCCGCAGGGATAGAAGTGAAAAACTGTTTTTT. It codes for CACSRRDRSEKLFF. The full variable domain, its missing parts supplied by reference TRBV30 and TRBJ1-4, is SQTIHQWPATLVQPVGSPLSLECTVEGTSNPNLYWYRQAAGRGLQLLFYSVGIGQISSEVPQNLSASRPQDRQFILSSKKLLLSDSGFYLCACSRRDRSEKLFFGSGTQLSVL.

The chain links TRBV27 to TRBJ2-5, with 12 bases that match TRBD2. Germline V gene sequence: CDR1 MNHEY, CDR2 SMNVEV (reference sequence). The CDR3 covers 17 residues. Trimming cost V 2 bases and J 5 bases; bases outside gene matches: 9. In DNA form, the CDR3 reads TGTGCCAGCAGTTTAGGGCTAGCGGGAGGGTTTGTGGAGACCCAGTACTTC. It translates to CASSLGLAGGFVETQYF.

V usage is TRBV28 and J usage is TRBJ1-1; 7 positions agree with TRBD1. The V and J ends lost 6 bases and 10 bases, in that order; junction bases with no gene match: 8. The CDR3 is 12 residues long. Germline V gives CDR1 MDHEN, CDR2 SYDVKM. CDR3 DNA sequence: TGTGCCAGCAGCCTACTCCGGGACAGAGCTTTCTTT. Its translation: CASSLLRDRAFF.

The gene calls are TRBV11-2 and TRBJ1-2; perhaps TRBD1 as D (6 bases). The CDR3 is 16 amino acids. The germline V gene has CDR1 SGHAT and CDR2 FQNNGV. V lost 4 bases to trimming and J lost 2 bases, with 17 bases between them. CDR3 nucleotides: TGTGCCAGCAGCTCCCCCCGGGGGGGCCAGAACTATGGCTACACCTTC. As protein: CASSSPRGGQNYGYTF. Using reference TRBV11-2 and TRBJ1-2 for the parts outside the CDR3, the full variable domain is EAGVAQSPRYKIIEKRQSVAFWCNPISGHATLYWYQQILGQGPKLLIQFQNNGVVDDSQLPKDRFSAERLKGVDSTLKIQPAKLEDSAVYLCASSSPRGGQNYGYTFGSGTRLTVV.